A selection of T cell receptor beta chains follows, all from one sample in a study of blood T cell repertoires in COVID-19. Here immunoSEQ multiplex PCR was the method, and the copy in TCRdb shows in-frame clones only, minus some. Of some 330,000 clones in the sample, about 90% were seen once. Sample: PBMCs or T cells enriched from blood (not recorded which). Source of these receptors: a man aged 30 to 39 who had recovered from COVID-19. Each CDR3 is given with its conserved first and last residue.

TRBJ1-5	TRBV20-1	CSASGLTNRTDNQPQHF
TRBJ2-1	TRBV6-4	CASSDGGYNEQFF
TRBJ1-2	TRBV11-2	CASSLGQGSGYGYTF
TRBJ1-2	TRBV2	CASMTGFGGYTF
TRBJ1-4	TRBV15	CATSRDLFNEKLFF
TRBJ1-2	TRBV3-1/TRBV3-2	CATRQGGYGYTF
TRBJ1-1	TRBV19	CASSIGWGVRAFF
TRBJ2-7	TRBV2	CASSEGFGADSYEQYF
TRBJ2-2	TRBV2	CASSPPGQGRGELFF
TRBJ2-7	TRBV5-4	CASSFGQGVYEQYF
TRBJ2-2	TRBV5-6	CASSLVSNIGELFF
TRBJ1-1	TRBV28	CASQFPFRQGTEAFF
TRBJ1-3	TRBV5-6	CASSLTASGNTIYF
TRBJ2-3	TRBV4-1	CASSQDAGGSADTQYF
TRBJ1-5	TRBV2	CASSMTGLNNQPQHF
TRBJ2-7	TRBV7-6	CASSSDRGRTYEQYF
TRBJ1-1	TRBV11-2	CASSPGTGGKRNTEAFF
TRBJ2-7	TRBV15	CATSRGGGGTTYEQYF
TRBJ1-3	TRBV5-6	CASSLAKLRGHYSGNTIYF